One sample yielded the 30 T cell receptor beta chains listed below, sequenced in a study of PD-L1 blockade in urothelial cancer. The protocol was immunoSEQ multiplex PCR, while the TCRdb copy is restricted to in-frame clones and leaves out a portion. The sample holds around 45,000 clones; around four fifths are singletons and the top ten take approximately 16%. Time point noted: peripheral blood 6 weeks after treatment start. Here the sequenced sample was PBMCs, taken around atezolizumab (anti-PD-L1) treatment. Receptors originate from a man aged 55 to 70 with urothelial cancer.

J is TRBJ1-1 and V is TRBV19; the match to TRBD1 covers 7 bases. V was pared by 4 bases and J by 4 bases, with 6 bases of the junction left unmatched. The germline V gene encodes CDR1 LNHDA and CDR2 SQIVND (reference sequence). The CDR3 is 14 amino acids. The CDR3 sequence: CASSKGQLSTEAFF. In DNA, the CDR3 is TGTGCCAGTAGTAAGGGACAGCTGAGCACTGAAGCTTTCTTT.

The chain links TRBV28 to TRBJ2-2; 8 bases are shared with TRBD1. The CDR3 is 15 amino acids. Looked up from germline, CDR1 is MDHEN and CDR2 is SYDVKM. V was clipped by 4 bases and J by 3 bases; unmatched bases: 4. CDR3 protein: CASSSAGGHTGELFF. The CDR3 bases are TGTGCCAGCAGTTCCGCAGGGGGCCACACCGGGGAGCTGTTTTTT. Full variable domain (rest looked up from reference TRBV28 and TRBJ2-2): DVKVTQSSRYLVKRTGEKVFLECVQDMDHENMFWYRQDPGLGLRLIYFSYDVKMKEKGDIPEGYSVSREKKERFSLILESASTNQTSMYLCASSSAGGHTGELFFGEGSRLTVL.

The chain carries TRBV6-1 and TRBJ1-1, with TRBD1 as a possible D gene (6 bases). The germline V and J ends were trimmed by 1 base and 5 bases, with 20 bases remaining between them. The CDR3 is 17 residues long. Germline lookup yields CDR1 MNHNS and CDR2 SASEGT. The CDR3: CASSEGVAGATETEAFF. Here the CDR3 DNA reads TGTGCCAGCAGTGAAGGAGTGGCAGGGGCGACGGAGACTGAAGCTTTCTTT.

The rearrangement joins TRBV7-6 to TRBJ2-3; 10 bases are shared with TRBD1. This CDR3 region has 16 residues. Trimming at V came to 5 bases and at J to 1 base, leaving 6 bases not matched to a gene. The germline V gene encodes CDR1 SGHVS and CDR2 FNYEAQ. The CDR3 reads CASSPGTGVGTDTQYF. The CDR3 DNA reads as TGTGCCAGCAGCCCCGGGACAGGGGTAGGCACAGATACGCAGTATTTT.

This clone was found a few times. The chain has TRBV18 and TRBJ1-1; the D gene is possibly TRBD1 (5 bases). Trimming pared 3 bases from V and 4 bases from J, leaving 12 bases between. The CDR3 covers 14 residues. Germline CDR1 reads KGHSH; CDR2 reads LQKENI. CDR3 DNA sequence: TGTGCCAGCTCACCTGAGGGCGGGGGCACTGAAGCTTTCTTT. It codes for CASSPEGGGTEAFF.

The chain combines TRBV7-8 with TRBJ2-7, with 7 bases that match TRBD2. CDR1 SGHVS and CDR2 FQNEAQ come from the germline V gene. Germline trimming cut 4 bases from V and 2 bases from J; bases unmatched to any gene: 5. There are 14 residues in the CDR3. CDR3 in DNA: TGTGCCAGCAGCTCAAGGGAGGGAGCCTACGAGCAGTACTTC. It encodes CASSSREGAYEQYF.

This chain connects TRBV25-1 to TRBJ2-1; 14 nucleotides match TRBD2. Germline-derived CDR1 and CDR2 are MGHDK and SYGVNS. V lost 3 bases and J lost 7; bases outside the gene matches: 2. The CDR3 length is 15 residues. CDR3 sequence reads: CASSETSGGGNEQFF. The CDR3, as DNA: TGTGCCAGCAGTGAGACTAGCGGGGGGGGGAATGAGCAGTTCTTC. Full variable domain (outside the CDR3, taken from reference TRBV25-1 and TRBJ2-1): EADIYQTPRYLVIGTGKKITLECSQTMGHDKMYWYQQDPGMELHLIHYSYGVNSTEKGDLSSESTVSRIRTEHFPLTLESARPSHTSQYLCASSETSGGGNEQFFGPGTRLTVL.

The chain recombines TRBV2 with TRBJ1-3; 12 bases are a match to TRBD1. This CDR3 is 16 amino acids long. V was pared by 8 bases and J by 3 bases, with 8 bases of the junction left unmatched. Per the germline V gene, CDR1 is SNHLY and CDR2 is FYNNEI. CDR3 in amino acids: CASVPGQGAGGNTIYF. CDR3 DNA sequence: TGTGCCAGCGTCCCGGGACAGGGGGCTGGTGGAAACACCATATATTTT.

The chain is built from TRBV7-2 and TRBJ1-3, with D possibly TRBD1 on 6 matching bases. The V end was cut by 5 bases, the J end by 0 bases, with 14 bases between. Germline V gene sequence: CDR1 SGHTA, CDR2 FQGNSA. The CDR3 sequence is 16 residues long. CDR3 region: CASSGQPPASGNTIYF. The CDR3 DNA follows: TGTGCCAGCAGCGGACAGCCCCCCGCCTCTGGAAACACCATATATTTT.

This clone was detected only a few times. CDR3 in amino acids: CASSTDRGRHSPLHF. The CDR3 coding sequence is TGTGCCAGCAGCACGGACAGGGGACGGCATTCACCCCTCCACTTT. This chain uses TRBV11-1 with TRBJ1-6, with TRBD1 matching over 9 bases. Unmatched junction bases numbered 7, after V lost 5 bases and J lost 8 bases. Germline V lookup: CDR1 SGHAT, CDR2 FQDESV (reference sequence). The CDR3 has 15 amino acids.

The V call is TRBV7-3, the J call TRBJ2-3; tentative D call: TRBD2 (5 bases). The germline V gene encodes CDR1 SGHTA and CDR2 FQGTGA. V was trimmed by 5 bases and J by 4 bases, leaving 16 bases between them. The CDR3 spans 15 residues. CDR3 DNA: TGTGCCAGCAGCCCCCGCTCGGGAAGTCCAGATACGCAGTATTTT. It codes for CASSPRSGSPDTQYF.

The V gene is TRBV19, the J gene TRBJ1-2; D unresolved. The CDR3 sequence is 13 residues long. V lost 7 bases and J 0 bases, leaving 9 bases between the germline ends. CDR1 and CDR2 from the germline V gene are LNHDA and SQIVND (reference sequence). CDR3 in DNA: TGTGCCAGTACCACAAATACTAACTATGGCTACACCTTC. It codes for CASTTNTNYGYTF.

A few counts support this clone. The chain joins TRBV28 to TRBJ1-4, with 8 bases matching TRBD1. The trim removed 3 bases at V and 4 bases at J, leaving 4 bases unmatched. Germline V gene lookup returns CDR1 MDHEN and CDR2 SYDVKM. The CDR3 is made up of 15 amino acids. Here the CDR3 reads CASSFEGQVNEKLFF. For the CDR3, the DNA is TGTGCCAGCAGTTTTGAGGGACAGGTTAATGAAAAACTGTTTTTT.

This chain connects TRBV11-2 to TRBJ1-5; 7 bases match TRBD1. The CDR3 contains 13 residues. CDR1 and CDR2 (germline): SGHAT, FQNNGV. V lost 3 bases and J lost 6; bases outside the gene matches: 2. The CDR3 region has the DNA TGTGCCAGCAGCTTGACAGGGTTTCAGCCCCAGCATTTT. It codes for CASSLTGFQPQHF. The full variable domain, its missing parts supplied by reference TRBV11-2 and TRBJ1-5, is EAGVAQSPRYKIIEKRQSVAFWCNPISGHATLYWYQQILGQGPKLLIQFQNNGVVDDSQLPKDRFSAERLKGVDSTLKIQPAKLEDSAVYLCASSLTGFQPQHFGDGTRLSIL.

The CDR3 nucleotides are TGTGCCAGCAGTCCCCCGGGGGACACTGAAGCTTTCTTT. Its protein product is CASSPPGDTEAFF. This chain connects TRBV28 to TRBJ1-1; D is possibly TRBD1 (5 bases). Trimming removed 5 bases at V and 3 bases at J, with 10 bases between. The CDR3 has 13 residues. Germline values: CDR1 MDHEN, CDR2 SYDVKM.

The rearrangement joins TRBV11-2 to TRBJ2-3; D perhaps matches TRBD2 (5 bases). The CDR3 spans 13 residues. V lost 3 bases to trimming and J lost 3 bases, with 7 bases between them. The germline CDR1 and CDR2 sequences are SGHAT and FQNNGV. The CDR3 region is CASSFDYTDTQYF. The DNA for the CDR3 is TGTGCCAGCAGCTTCGACTATACAGATACGCAGTATTTT.

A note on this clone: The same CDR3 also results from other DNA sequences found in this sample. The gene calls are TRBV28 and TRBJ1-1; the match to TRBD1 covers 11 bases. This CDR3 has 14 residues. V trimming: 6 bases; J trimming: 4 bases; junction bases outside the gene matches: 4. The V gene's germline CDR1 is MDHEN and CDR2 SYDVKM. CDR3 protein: CASRTGTGGTEAFF. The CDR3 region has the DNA TGTGCCAGCAGAACCGGGACAGGGGGCACTGAAGCTTTCTTT.

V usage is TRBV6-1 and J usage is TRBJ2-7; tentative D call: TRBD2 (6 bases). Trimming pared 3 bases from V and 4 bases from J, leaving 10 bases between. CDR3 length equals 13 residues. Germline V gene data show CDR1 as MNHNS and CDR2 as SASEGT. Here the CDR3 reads CASSEGGRYEQYF. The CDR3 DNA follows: TGTGCCAGCAGTGAGGGGGGTCGGTACGAGCAGTACTTC.

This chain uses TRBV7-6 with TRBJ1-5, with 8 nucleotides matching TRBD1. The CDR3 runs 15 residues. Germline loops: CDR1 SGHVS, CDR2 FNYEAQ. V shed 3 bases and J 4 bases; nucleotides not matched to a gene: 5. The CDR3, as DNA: TGTGCCAGCAGCTTCGGACAGGGTATTAATCAGCCCCAGCATTTT. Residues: CASSFGQGINQPQHF. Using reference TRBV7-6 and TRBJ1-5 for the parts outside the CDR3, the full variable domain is GAGVSQSPRYKVTKRGQDVALRCDPISGHVSLYWYRQALGQGPEFLTYFNYEAQQDKSGLPNDRFSAERPEGSISTLTIQRTEQRDSAMYRCASSFGQGINQPQHFGDGTRLSIL.

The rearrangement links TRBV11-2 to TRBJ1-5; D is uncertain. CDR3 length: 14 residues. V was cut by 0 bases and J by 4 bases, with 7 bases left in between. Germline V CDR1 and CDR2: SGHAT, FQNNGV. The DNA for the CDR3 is TGTGCCAGCAGCTTAGATGGCTCTAATCAGCCCCAGCATTTT. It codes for CASSLDGSNQPQHF.

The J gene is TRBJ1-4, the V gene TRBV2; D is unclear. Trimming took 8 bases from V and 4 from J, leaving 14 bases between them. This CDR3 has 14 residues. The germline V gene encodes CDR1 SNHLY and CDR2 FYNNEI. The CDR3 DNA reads TGTGCCAGCGCTCCGTATTTAGATAATGAAAAACTGTTTTTT. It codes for CASAPYLDNEKLFF.

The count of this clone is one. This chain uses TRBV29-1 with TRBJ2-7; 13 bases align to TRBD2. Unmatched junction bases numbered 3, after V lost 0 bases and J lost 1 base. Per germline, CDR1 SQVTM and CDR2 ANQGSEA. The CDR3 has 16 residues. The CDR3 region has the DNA TGCAGCGTTGAAGAAGGACTAGCGGGGGATTCCTACGAGCAGTACTTC. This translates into CSVEEGLAGDSYEQYF.

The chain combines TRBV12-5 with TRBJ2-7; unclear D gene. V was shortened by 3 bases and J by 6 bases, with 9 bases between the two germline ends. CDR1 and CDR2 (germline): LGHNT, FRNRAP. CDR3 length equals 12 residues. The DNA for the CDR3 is TGTGCTAGTGGTTTTCTTGGTAGCGAGCAGTACTTC. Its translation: CASGFLGSEQYF.

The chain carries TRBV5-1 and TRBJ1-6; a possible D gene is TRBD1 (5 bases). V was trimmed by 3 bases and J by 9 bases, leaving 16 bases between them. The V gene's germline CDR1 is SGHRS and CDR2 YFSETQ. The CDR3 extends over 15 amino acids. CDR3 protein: CASSSGDLSGSPLHF. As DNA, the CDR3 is TGCGCCAGCAGCTCGGGGGACCTAAGTGGTTCACCCCTCCACTTT.

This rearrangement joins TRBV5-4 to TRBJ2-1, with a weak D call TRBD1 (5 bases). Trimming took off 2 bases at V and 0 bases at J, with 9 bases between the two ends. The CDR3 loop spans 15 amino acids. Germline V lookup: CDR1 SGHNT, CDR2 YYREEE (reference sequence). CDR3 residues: CASSFDSVSYNEQFF. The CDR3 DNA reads TGTGCCAGCAGCTTTGACAGTGTCTCCTACAATGAGCAGTTCTTC.

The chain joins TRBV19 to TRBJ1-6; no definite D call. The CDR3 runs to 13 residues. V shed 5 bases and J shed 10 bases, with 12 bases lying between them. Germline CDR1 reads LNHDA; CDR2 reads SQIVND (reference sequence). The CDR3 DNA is TGTGCCAGTAGTGTGCAGGTTCGCTCACCCCTCCACTTT. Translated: CASSVQVRSPLHF.

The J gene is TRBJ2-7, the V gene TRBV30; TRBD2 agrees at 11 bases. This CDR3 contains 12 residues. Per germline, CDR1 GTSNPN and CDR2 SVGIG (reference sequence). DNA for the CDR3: TGTGCTGAAGGGACTAGCGGCTACGAGCAGTACTTC. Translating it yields CAEGTSGYEQYF.

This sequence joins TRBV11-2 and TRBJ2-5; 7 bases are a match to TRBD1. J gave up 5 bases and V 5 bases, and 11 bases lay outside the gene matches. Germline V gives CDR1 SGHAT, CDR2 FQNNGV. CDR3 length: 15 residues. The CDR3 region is CASSTGDSPGETQYF. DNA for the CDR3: TGTGCCAGCAGCACCGGGGACAGCCCAGGGGAGACCCAGTACTTC. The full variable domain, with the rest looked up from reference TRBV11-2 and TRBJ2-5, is EAGVAQSPRYKIIEKRQSVAFWCNPISGHATLYWYQQILGQGPKLLIQFQNNGVVDDSQLPKDRFSAERLKGVDSTLKIQPAKLEDSAVYLCASSTGDSPGETQYFGPGTRLLVL.

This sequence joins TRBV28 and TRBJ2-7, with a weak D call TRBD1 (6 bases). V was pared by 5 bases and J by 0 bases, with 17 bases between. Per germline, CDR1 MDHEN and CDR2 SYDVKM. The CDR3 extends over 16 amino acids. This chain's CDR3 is CASSDFSNRDSYEQYF. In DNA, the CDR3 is TGTGCCAGCAGTGACTTCTCAAACAGGGACTCCTACGAGCAGTACTTC.

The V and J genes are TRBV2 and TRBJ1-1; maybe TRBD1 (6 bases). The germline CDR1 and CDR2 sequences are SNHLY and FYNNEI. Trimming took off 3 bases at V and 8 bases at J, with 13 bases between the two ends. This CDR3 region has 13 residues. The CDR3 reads CASSEQDSTEAFF. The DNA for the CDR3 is TGTGCCAGCAGTGAGCAGGACAGCACCGAAGCTTTCTTT.